The 31 T cell receptor beta chains reported below all come from one sample, sequenced in a study of tumor-infiltrating lymphocytes in primary liver carcinoma. A constant-region primer served to make TCR beta cDNA from about 0.5 ug total RNA. For TCR beta, libraries were produced by three nested multiplex PCR rounds using slightly modified ARM-PCR. TRBV1-TRBV30 forward primers paired with a C-beta reverse primer drove the first two PCR rounds, approximately 11 cycles each. A single record per CDR3 protein comes from TCRdb applying MiXCR to the multiplex PCR reads. The sample consists of fewer than 250,000 distinct CDR3 sequences, around 85% of them appearing once. The source material, roughly 18-33 mg of unsorted bulk tissue, was used to co-extract RNA and DNA. The sequenced material came from tumor tissue from primary liver carcinoma. Every receptor here comes from a man in his forties or fifties with primary liver carcinoma and hepatitis B virus infection.

As concerns this clonotype: Compared with germline, one end of the junction differs, possibly owing to a read error. This rearrangement joins TRBV2 to TRBJ2-2, with D possibly called TRBD1 or TRBD2 (7 bases each). The CDR3 is 14 amino acids. Germline loops: CDR1 SNHLY, CDR2 FYNNEI. The CDR3: CASSGQGDSGKLFF. The CDR3, as DNA: TGTGCCAGCAGTGGACAGGGAGACAGCGGGAAGCTGTTTTTT.

The chain recombines TRBV5-4 with TRBJ2-7; D not resolved. The CDR3 has 15 amino acids. Germline lookup yields CDR1 SGHNT and CDR2 YYREEE (reference sequence). The ends were cut back, 6 bases at V and 6 bases at J, with 22 bases in the middle. CDR3 in amino acids: CASISGIGARSEQYF. The CDR3 nucleotides read TGTGCCAGCATCTCTGGGATAGGCGCGAGAAGCGAGCAGTACTTC.

On this clonotype itself: Mismatch with germline at one junction end may stem from a read error. The rearrangement uses TRBV5-1 and TRBJ2-3; 7 bases fit TRBD1. This CDR3 region has 16 residues. The germline V gene encodes CDR1 SGHRS and CDR2 YFSETQ. The CDR3 region is CASGNPGGKGADTRYF. The CDR3 nucleotides are TGCGCCAGCGGCAACCCCGGTGGAAAGGGGGCAGATACGCGGTATTTT.

The CDR3 region is CASNTTPVGQQFF. CDR3 in DNA: TGTGCCAGCAATACCACCCCAGTAGGTCAGCAGTTCTTC. The chain links TRBV6-2 or TRBV6-3 to TRBJ2-1, with D uncertain. Germline CDR1 and CDR2: MNHEY and SVGEGT. The CDR3 is made up of 13 amino acids. V shed 7 bases and J shed 11 bases, with 18 bases lying between them.

J is TRBJ2-1 and V is TRBV29-1; D might be TRBD2 (6 bases). Trimming removed 3 bases from V and 10 bases from J, with 22 bases in between. The CDR3 totals 15 residues. Germline assignment: CDR1 SQVTM and CDR2 ANQGSEA. The CDR3 sequence is CSVDGTGWRAWEQFF. The CDR3 DNA reads TGCAGCGTTGACGGGACTGGCTGGAGGGCATGGGAGCAGTTCTTC.

About this clonotype: One end of the junction varies from germline; a read error may be responsible. The chain is built from TRBV12-3 or TRBV12-4 and TRBJ2-2, with 8 bases fitting TRBD2. The CDR3 extends over 15 amino acids. CDR3 bases: TGTGCTAGCAGAGCCGGGACTAGTCGAGTCGGGGAACTGTTTTTT. Its protein product is CASRAGTSRVGELFF.

Remarks on this clonotype: A read error may account for a junction end that differs from germline. The chain combines TRBV6-6 with TRBJ1-1, with TRBD1 identical over 10 bases. This CDR3 contains 14 residues. CDR1 MNHNY and CDR2 SVGAGI come from the germline V gene (reference sequence). CDR3 in DNA: TGTTCCAGCAGATATGACAGGGGGCTTCCTGAAACTTTCTTT. This sequence encodes CSSRYDRGLPETFF.

This clonotype was counted between two and nine times. The junction does not match germline at one end; this may be a read error. This chain connects TRBV6-2 or TRBV6-3 to TRBJ2-1; D not certain. The CDR3 has 17 residues. Per germline, CDR1 MNHEY and CDR2 SVGEGT. The CDR3 bases are TGTGTCAGCAGTACGGGCCGTCGGATAAGCTCATACAATGAGCAGTTCTTC. This gives the protein CVSSTGRRISSYNEQFF.

The V gene is TRBV11-1, the J gene TRBJ2-4, with TRBD2 matching 10 bases. The junction had 15 bases not matched to a gene; V was cut back by 11 bases and J by 2 bases. The CDR3 consists of 17 residues. Germline CDR1 and CDR2: SGHAT and FQDESV (reference sequence). The CDR3 DNA is TGTGCCTGTAGCTTTCCCTGGACTAGCGGAACCAAAAACATTCAGTACTTC. Protein: CACSFPWTSGTKNIQYF.

The chain carries TRBV19 and TRBJ1-5; tentative D call: TRBD1 (5 bases). The CDR3 length is 15 residues. Germline lookup yields CDR1 LNHDA and CDR2 SQIVND (reference sequence). Trimming removed 3 bases from V and 7 bases from J, with 16 bases in between. CDR3 loop: CASSIAWGSSQPQHF. The CDR3 nucleotides read TGTGCCAGTAGTATTGCTTGGGGGAGTTCCCAGCCCCAGCATTTT.

The chain is built from TRBV6-1 and TRBJ1-2; D gene ambiguous. The CDR3 loop spans 13 amino acids. Germline assignment: CDR1 MNHNS and CDR2 SASEGT. Trimming cost V 8 bases and J 3 bases, with 13 bases left between them. CDR3 DNA: TGTGCCAGCTTTTCGATCATAGACTATGGCTACACCTTC. Translated, it gives CASFSIIDYGYTF.

In its sample, this clonotype was seen once. At one boundary the junction diverges from the germline segment, which might be a read error. The rearrangement joins TRBV4-3 to TRBJ2-2, with D possibly matching TRBD1 (5 bases). Germline CDR1 LGHNA, CDR2 YSLEER. CDR3 length equals 19 residues. CDR3 sequence (DNA): TGTGCCAGCAGCCCCCGAAGCCCGACAAGGGGCGGCTCCATCGGGGAGCTGTTTTTT. This translates into CASSPRSPTRGGSIGELFF.

V gene TRBV12-3 or TRBV12-4 combines with J gene TRBJ2-7, with 7 bases matching TRBD1. V shed 7 bases and J 3 bases; nucleotides not matched to a gene: 9. CDR3 size: 14 residues. The DNA for the CDR3 is TGTGCCAGCAAACCGGAACAGGGGATCTACGAGCAGTACTTC. Its translation: CASKPEQGIYEQYF.

In regard to this clonotype: Germline and junction disagree at one end, which may indicate a read error. The CDR3 DNA reads TGTGCCGGCAGCTTTGTAGGGCTAACAGGGAGCAATCAGCCCCAGCATTTT. Protein sequence: CAGSFVGLTGSNQPQHF. The chain joins TRBV11-2 to TRBJ1-5; possibly TRBD1 for D (6 bases). The germline V gene has CDR1 SGHAT and CDR2 FQNNGV. The CDR3 has 17 residues.

In its sample, this clonotype was seen many times. This chain uses TRBV6-1 with TRBJ2-3; D is uncertain. Germline V gene sequence: CDR1 MNHNS, CDR2 SASEGT. CDR3 length: 13 amino acids. V was trimmed by 2 bases and J by 4 bases, leaving 7 bases between them. This CDR3 is CASSETFSDTQYF. In DNA form, the CDR3 reads TGTGCCAGCAGTGAAACCTTCTCAGATACGCAGTATTTT.

This clonotype was seen a single time. Given a much more abundant clone one base away, this may be a read error. The J gene is TRBJ2-2, the V gene TRBV5-1; 9 bases are shared with TRBD2. Looked up from germline, CDR1 is SGHRS and CDR2 is YFSETQ. The CDR3 runs to 17 residues. The CDR3 DNA reads TGCGCCAGCAGCTCGAAGACTAGCGGCCTGAACACCGGGGAGCTGTTATTT. This codes for CASSSKTSGLNTGELLF.

This chain uses TRBV7-9 with TRBJ1-3; D gene uncertain. The germline CDR1 and CDR2 sequences are SEHNR and FQNEAQ (reference sequence). The CDR3 runs 14 residues. Trimming cost V 10 bases and J 0 bases, with 13 bases left between them. Written as DNA, the CDR3 is TGTGCCAACCGTGTTGGGAGCTCTGGAAACACCATATATTTT. Residues: CANRVGSSGNTIYF.

The chain combines TRBV6-6 with TRBJ2-7, with D unclear. V was pared by 4 bases and J by 1 base, with 11 bases between. CDR1 MNHNY and CDR2 SVGAGI come from the germline V gene (reference sequence). This CDR3 spans 14 amino acids. The CDR3 loop reads CASSFTVSSYEQYF. The CDR3 nucleotides are TGTGCCAGCAGTTTTACGGTTTCATCCTACGAGCAGTACTTC.

Details on this clonotype: At one end, the junction sequence differs from germline, possibly due to a read error. This rearrangement joins TRBV28 to TRBJ2-7; possible D gene TRBD2, 5 bases. The V gene's germline CDR1 is MDHEN and CDR2 SYDVKM. CDR3 length: 14 amino acids. The CDR3 is CASSTDERRYEHYF. The DNA of the CDR3 is TGTGCCAGCAGTACGGATGAGAGGAGGTACGAGCACTACTTC. Together with reference TRBV28 and TRBJ2-7, the CDR3 gives the full variable domain: DVKVTQSSRYLVKRTGEKVFLECVQDMDHENMFWYRQDPGLGLRLIYFSYDVKMKEKGDIPEGYSVSREKKERFSLILESASTNQTSMYLCASSTDERRYEHYFGPGTRLTVT.

Only one count was recorded for this clonotype. The chain carries TRBV29-1 and TRBJ2-3; 8 bases are shared with TRBD1. The CDR3 has 14 amino acids. Germline values: CDR1 SQVTM, CDR2 ANQGSEA. The CDR3 nucleotides are TGCAGAGTTTCAGAGACAGGGGCGTCAGATACGCAGTATTTT. Translated: CRVSETGASDTQYF.

This chain joins TRBV18 and TRBJ2-7; 8 bases agree with TRBD1. The CDR3 spans 12 residues. V was clipped by 6 bases and J by 5 bases; unmatched bases: 3. Germline values: CDR1 KGHSH, CDR2 LQKENI. The CDR3 coding sequence is TGTGCCAGCTCCGACAGGGGCCACGAGCAGTACTTC. This translates into CASSDRGHEQYF. The full variable domain, completed using reference TRBV18 and TRBJ2-7, is NAGVMQNPRHLVRRRGQEARLRCSPMKGHSHVYWYRQLPEEGLKFMVYLQKENIIDESGMPKERFSAEFPKEGPSILRIQQVVRGDSAAYFCASSDRGHEQYFGPGTRLTVT.

A note on this clonotype: Since no conserved phenylalanine or tryptophan closes the CDR3, a read error is the likely cause. This rearrangement joins TRBV12-3 or TRBV12-4 to TRBJ1-2; 11 nucleotides match TRBD1. Germline trimming cut 4 bases from V and 10 bases from J; bases unmatched to any gene: 5. The CDR3 runs to 13 residues. The CDR3 protein is CASSSWDRGNYTL. The CDR3 DNA is TGTGCCAGCAGTTCCTGGGACAGGGGGAACTACACCTTA.

The table lists this clonotype with a few counts. This likely comes from a read error, as the CDR3 has no conserved phenylalanine or tryptophan at its end. The V gene is TRBV12-3 or TRBV12-4, the J gene TRBJ2-2, with unresolved D. The CDR3 is made up of 14 amino acids. In DNA form, the CDR3 reads TGTGCCAGCAGTTACTCCGTGGGCACCAGGGAGCTGTTTTCT. As protein: CASSYSVGTRELFS.

This chain connects TRBV11-3 to TRBJ2-3; D is ambiguous. The CDR3 is 15 residues long. Germline V gene lookup returns CDR1 SGHNT and CDR2 YENEEA. Trimming pared 8 bases from V and 1 base from J, leaving 16 bases between. CDR3 nucleotide sequence: TGTGCCAGCTACCCTGGGGTAGGTGGCACAGATACGCAGTATTTT. Encoded protein: CASYPGVGGTDTQYF. The complete variable domain, with remaining parts taken from reference TRBV11-3 and TRBJ2-3, reads EAGVVQSPRYKIIEKKQPVAFWCNPISGHNTLYWYLQNLGQGPELLIRYENEEAVDDSQLPKDRFSAERLKGVDSTLKIQPAELGDSAVYLCASYPGVGGTDTQYFGPGTRLTVL.

On this clonotype: One end of the junction varies from germline; a read error may be responsible. The rearrangement joins TRBV6-1 to TRBJ2-1; 9 positions agree with TRBD2. CDR1 MNHNS and CDR2 SASEGT come from the germline V gene. CDR3 length: 14 amino acids. The CDR3 coding sequence is TGTGCCATCAGTGAACTAGCGGGTATGAATAAGCAGTTCTTC. Translated: CAISELAGMNKQFF.

As regards this clonotype: One end of the junction fails to match germline, which may point to a read error. The chain couples TRBV30 to TRBJ2-3; 9 nucleotides agree with TRBD1. Germline CDR1 GTSNPN, CDR2 SVGIG (reference sequence). CDR3 length equals 14 residues. The CDR3 sequence is CALNRGLGIDTQYF. The DNA for the CDR3 is TGTGCCTTAAACAGGGGGCTCGGCATAGATACGCAATATTTT.

Details on this clonotype: Compared with germline, one end of the junction differs, possibly owing to a read error. The rearrangement uses TRBV11-2 and TRBJ1-5, with D possibly matching TRBD1 (6 bases). Germline CDR1 is SGHAT and CDR2 is FQNNGV. The length of the CDR3 is 17 residues. The CDR3: CASSLVGITGSNQPLYF. CDR3 nucleotides: TGTGCCAGCAGCTTAGTAGGGATAACAGGGAGCAATCAGCCACTGTATTTT. The variable domain in full, with the rest retrieved from reference TRBV11-2 and TRBJ1-5, is EAGVAQSPRYKIIEKRQSVAFWCNPISGHATLYWYQQILGQGPKLLIQFQNNGVVDDSQLPKDRFSAERLKGVDSTLKIQPAKLEDSAVYLCASSLVGITGSNQPLYFGDGTRLSIL.

To note about this clonotype: The germline gene is not matched at one end of the junction; a read error may be the cause. This chain joins TRBV6-5 and TRBJ2-1; 7 bases match TRBD2. This CDR3 region has 14 residues. Germline assignment: CDR1 MNHEY and CDR2 SVGAGI. The DNA of the CDR3 is TGTGCCAGCAGTCAAGCTGGGGGGGTGGTTGAGCATTTCTTC. Translating gives CASSQAGGVVEHFF.

This clonotype was detected a few times. One end of the junction is discordant with germline, which a read error may explain. The chain recombines TRBV28 with TRBJ2-5, with 8 bases identical to TRBD1. Germline lookup yields CDR1 MDHEN and CDR2 SYDVKM. The CDR3 is 14 amino acids. This chain's CDR3 is CGSTPDRVVETQYF. The CDR3 DNA reads as TGTGGCAGCACGCCGGACAGGGTGGTAGAGACCCAATACTTC. Complete variable domain (other parts from reference TRBV28 and TRBJ2-5): DVKVTQSSRYLVKRTGEKVFLECVQDMDHENMFWYRQDPGLGLRLIYFSYDVKMKEKGDIPEGYSVSREKKERFSLILESASTNQTSMYLCGSTPDRVVETQYFGPGTRLLVL.

This clonotype has only one observation. This sequence joins TRBV28 and TRBJ1-6; D is possibly TRBD1 (6 bases). Looked up from germline, CDR1 is MDHEN and CDR2 is SYDVKM. Trimming removed 4 bases at V and 1 base at J, with 14 bases between. CDR3 length: 17 amino acids. The CDR3 sequence: CASSSDSILSYNSPLHF. The CDR3, as DNA: TGTGCCAGCAGTTCGGACAGCATATTGTCCTATAATTCACCCCTCCACTTT.

Comments on this clonotype: The junction and the germline gene differ at one end; a read error may be behind it. The chain links TRBV6-2 or TRBV6-3 to TRBJ2-2, with D possibly TRBD1 on 6 matching bases. The CDR3 has 16 residues. Germline-derived CDR1 and CDR2 are MNHEY and SVGEGT. CDR3 sequence reads: CTSNRAGTPFTGELFF. The CDR3 coding sequence is TGTACCAGCAACCGAGCCGGGACACCTTTCACCGGGGAGCTGTTTTTT.